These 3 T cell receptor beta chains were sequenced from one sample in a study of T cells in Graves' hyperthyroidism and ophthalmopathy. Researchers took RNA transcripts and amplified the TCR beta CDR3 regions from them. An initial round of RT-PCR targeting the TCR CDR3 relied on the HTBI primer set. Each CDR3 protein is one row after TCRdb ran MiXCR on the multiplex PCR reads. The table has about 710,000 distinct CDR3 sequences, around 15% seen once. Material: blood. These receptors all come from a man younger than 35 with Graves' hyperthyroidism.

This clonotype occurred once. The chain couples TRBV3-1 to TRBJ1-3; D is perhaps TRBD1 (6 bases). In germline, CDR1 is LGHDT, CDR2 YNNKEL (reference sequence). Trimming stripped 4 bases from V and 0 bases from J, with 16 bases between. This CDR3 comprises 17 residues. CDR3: CASSLPWGGPSGNTIYF. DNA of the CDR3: TGTGCCAGCAGCCTCCCTTGGGGGGGCCCCTCTGGAAACACCATATATTTT.

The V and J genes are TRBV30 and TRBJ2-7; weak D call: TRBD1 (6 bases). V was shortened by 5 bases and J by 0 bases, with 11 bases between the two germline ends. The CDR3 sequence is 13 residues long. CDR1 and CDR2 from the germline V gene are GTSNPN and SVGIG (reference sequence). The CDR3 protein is CAWDRTSSYEQYF. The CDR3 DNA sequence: TGTGCCTGGGACAGGACGAGCTCCTACGAGCAGTACTTC.

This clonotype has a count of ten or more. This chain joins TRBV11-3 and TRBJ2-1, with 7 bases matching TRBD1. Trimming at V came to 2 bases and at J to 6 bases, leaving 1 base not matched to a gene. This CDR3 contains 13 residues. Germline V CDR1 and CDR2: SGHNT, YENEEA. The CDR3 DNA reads TGTGCCAGCAGCTTACACAGGGGCAATGAGCAGTTCTTC. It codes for CASSLHRGNEQFF.